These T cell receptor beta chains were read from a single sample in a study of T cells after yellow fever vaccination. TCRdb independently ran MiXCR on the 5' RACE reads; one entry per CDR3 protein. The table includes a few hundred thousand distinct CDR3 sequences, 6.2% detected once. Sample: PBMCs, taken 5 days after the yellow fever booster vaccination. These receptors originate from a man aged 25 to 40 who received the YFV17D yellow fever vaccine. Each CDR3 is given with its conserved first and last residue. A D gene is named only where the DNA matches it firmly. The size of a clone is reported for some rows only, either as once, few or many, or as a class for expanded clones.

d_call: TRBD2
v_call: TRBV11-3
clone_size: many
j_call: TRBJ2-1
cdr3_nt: TGTGCCAGCAGCGGCGAAAGACTAGCGGGAGTGAATGAGCAGTTCTTC
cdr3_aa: CASSGERLAGVNEQFF

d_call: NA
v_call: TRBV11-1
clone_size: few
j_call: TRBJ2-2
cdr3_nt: TGTGCCAGCAGTTCTGGAATCGGAGGGGCGACTACGAACACCGGGGAGCTGTTTTTT
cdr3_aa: CASSSGIGGATTNTGELFF

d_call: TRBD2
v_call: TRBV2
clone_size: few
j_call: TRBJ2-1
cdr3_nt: TGTGCCACCCAGAGCGGGGACTACAATGAGCAGTTCTTC
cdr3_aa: CATQSGDYNEQFF

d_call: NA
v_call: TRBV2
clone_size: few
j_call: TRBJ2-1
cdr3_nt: TGTGCCAGCAAAAGGGACGTAAACAATGAGCAGTTCTTC
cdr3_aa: CASKRDVNNEQFF

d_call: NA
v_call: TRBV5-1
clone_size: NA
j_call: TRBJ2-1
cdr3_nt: TGCGCCAGCAGCCCCGGTAGCGCCAGCTCCTACAATGAGCAGTTCTTC
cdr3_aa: CASSPGSASSYNEQFF

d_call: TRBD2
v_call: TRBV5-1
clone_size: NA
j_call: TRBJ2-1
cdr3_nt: TGCGCCAGCACTGACGCGGGAGGGCCCAACAATGAGCAGTTCTTC
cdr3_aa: CASTDAGGPNNEQFF

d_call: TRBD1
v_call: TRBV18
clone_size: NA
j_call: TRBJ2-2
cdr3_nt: TGTGCCAGCTCACCACTTCTGGGACAGGGGAACACCGGGGAGCTGTTTTTT
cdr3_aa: CASSPLLGQGNTGELFF

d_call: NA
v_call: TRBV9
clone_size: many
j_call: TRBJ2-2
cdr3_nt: TGTGCCAGCAGCGTTCTTTCCGGGACTCGTAACACCGGGGAGCTGTTTTTT
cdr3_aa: CASSVLSGTRNTGELFF

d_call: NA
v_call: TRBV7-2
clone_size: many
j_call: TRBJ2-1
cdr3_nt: TGTGCCAGCAGCTATGGGGGGGCAAACTACAATGAGCAGTTCTTC
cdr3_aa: CASSYGGANYNEQFF

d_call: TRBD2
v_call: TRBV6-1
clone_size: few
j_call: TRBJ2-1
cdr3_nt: TGTGCCAGCAGTGCAACATGGGGGGGCGGGAGGGAGTTCTTC
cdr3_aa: CASSATWGGGREFF

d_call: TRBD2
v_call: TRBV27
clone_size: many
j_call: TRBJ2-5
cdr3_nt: TGTGCCAGCAGCTCGGGACTAGCGGGATTGGTGGAGACCCAGTACTTC
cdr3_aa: CASSSGLAGLVETQYF

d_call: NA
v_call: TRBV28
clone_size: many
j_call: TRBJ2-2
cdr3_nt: TGTGCCAGCCAGGGGACCGGGGAGCTGTTTTTT
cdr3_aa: CASQGTGELFF

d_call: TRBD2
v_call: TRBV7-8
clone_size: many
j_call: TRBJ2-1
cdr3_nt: TGTGCCAGCAGCTTAAGCGGGAGCAGAAATGAGCAGTTCTTC
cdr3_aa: CASSLSGSRNEQFF

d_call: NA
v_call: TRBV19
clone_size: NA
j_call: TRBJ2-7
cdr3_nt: TGTGCCAGTAGTATATCCGCGGGGATCCACGAGCAGTACTTC
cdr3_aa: CASSISAGIHEQYF